This T cell receptor (beta chain) was sequenced for a study of blood T cells in healthy people across ages. Study-level findings and limits: Estimates of diversity drawn from one million T cells were considered underestimates.

Together with a sample-barcoded 5' primer, a J-beta primer mix was included in a second PCR lasting about 6 to 12 cycles. TCRdb reprocessed the 5' RACE reads via MiXCR and lists one record per CDR3 protein. The sample carries about 800,000 distinct CDR3 sequences, just under 25% recorded once. The CDR3 spans 16 residues. Turning to this clonotype: What it binds is not known.

A further study also used this sample, focusing on T cells of mothers and their children. That paper states: A few healthy Caucasian mothers served as donors, and their six children did as well.

V and J are TRBV21-1 and TRBJ2-4; the table's D call, TRBD1, has no DNA check behind it. TRBV21-1 is a pseudogene. Source material: blood. The sequence derives from a boy aged 5-17 years in good health. For the CDR3, the DNA is TGTGCCAGCCAACTCAGACAGGGGGGAGCCAAAAACATTCAGTACTTC. Translating gives CASQLRQGGAKNIQYF.